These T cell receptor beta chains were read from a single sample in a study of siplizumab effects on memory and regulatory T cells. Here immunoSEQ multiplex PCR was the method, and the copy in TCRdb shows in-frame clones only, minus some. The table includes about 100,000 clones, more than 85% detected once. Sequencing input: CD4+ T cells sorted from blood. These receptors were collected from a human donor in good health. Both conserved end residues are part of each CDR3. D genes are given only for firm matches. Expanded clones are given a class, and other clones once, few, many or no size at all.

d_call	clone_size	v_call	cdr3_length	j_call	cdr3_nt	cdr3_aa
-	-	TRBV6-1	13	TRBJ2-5	TGTGCCAGCAGTGATATAAGGGGAGAGACCCAGTACTTC	CASSDIRGETQYF
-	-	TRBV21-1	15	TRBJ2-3	TGTGCCAGCAGCAAGTGGCGGGTTCTAACAGATACGCAGTATTTT	CASSKWRVLTDTQYF
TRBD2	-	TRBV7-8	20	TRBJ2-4	TGTGCCAGCAGCCCCGGGACTAGCGGGGGAGACGGTATAGCCAAAAACATTCAGTACTTC	CASSPGTSGGDGIAKNIQYF
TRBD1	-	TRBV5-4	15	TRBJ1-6	TGTGCCAGCAGCTTAAACACAGGGGTTGGGTCACCCCTCCACTTT	CASSLNTGVGSPLHF
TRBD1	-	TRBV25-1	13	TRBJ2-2	TGTGCCAGCAGAGGGACAGGGACCGGGGAGCTGTTTTTT	CASRGTGTGELFF
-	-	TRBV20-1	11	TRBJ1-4	TGCAGTGCTGAGGACCGACTTGAACTGTTTTTT	CSAEDRLELFF
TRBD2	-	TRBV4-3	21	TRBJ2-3	TGCGCCAGCAGCTCATACCTCACAGGCGATAGCGGGGGACTTTTCACAGATACGCAGTATTTT	CASSSYLTGDSGGLFTDTQYF
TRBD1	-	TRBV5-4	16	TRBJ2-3	TGTGCCAGCAGCCGCACGGGACAGGGGTCAGGGGATACGCAGTATTTT	CASSRTGQGSGDTQYF
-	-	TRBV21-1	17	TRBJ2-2	TGTGCCAGCAGCAAACCTTCTGGGACTGAGAACACCGGGGAGCTGTTTTTT	CASSKPSGTENTGELFF
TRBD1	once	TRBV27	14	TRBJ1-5	TGTGCCAGCACCCCGGGACAGGGAGGTCAGCCCCAGCATTTT	CASTPGQGGQPQHF
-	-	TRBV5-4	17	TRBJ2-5	TGTGCCAGCAGCTTGTGGCCCATAGGGGCGGGGACTGAGACCCAGTACTTC	CASSLWPIGAGTETQYF
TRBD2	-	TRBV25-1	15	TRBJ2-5	TGTGCCAGCGGACTAGCGGGGGGGGCCGGGGAGACCCAGTACTTC	CASGLAGGAGETQYF
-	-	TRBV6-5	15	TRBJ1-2	TGTGCCAGCTATCCCCCTGACAGGCCTAACTATGGCTACACCTTC	CASYPPDRPNYGYTF
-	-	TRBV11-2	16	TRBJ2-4	TGTGCCAGCAGCCTGTCCAGGGGTGTAGCCAAAAACATTCAGTACTTC	CASSLSRGVAKNIQYF
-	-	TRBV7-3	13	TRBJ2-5	TGTGCCAGCAGTTTCACTCCAGGGGATGCCCAGTACTTC	CASSFTPGDAQYF
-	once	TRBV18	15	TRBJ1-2	TGTGCCAGCTCCCCAGCGGGTCTGTTTAACTATGGCTACACCTTC	CASSPAGLFNYGYTF
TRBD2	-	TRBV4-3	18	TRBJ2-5	TGCGCCAGCAGCCAAGGATACGCTAGCGGGGGGGTTCAAGAGACCCAGTACTTC	CASSQGYASGGVQETQYF
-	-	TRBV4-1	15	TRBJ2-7	TGCGCCAGCAGCCAAGATATGGGAAACGCCTACGAGCAGTACTTC	CASSQDMGNAYEQYF
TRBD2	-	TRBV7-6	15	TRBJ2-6	TGTGCCAGCAGCTCGAACTCTGCGGGGGTCTCCGTCCTGACTTTC	CASSSNSAGVSVLTF
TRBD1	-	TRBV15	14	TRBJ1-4	TGTGCCACCAGCAGAGAACAGGGGAATGAAAAACTGTTTTTT	CATSREQGNEKLFF
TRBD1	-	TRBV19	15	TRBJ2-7	TGTGCCAGTAGTATGGGACAGGGGGGCTCCTACGAGCAGTACTTC	CASSMGQGGSYEQYF
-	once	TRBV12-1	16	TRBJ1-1	TGTGCCACCCAAGGGGAGGGGGCGAGGCCGAACACTGAAGCTTTCTTT	CATQGEGARPNTEAFF
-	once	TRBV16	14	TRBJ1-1	TGTGCCAGCAGCCAGTGGAGTTCCCGCACTGAAGCTTTCTTT	CASSQWSSRTEAFF
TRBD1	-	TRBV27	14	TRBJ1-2	TGTGCCAGCAGTGCCGGGACAGTGGGCTATGGCTACACCTTC	CASSAGTVGYGYTF
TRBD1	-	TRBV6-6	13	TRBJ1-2	TGTGCCAGCAGTGGAGACCAGGGGGTTGGCTACACCTTC	CASSGDQGVGYTF
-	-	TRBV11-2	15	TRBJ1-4	TGTGCCAGCAGCCCGGGGGCAGGAGGACAGGAAAAACTGTTTTTT	CASSPGAGGQEKLFF
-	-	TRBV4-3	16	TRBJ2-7	TGCGCCAGCAGCCTGTACGGGACACCCAACAACTACGAGCAGTACTTC	CASSLYGTPNNYEQYF
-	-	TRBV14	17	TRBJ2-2	TGTGCCAGCAGCCAAGATAGGCGACAGCCTCACACCGGGGAGCTGTTTTTT	CASSQDRRQPHTGELFF
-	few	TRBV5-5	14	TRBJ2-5	TGTGCCAGCAGCGATCAGGGGGGATTGGAGACCCAGTACTTC	CASSDQGGLETQYF
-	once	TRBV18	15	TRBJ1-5	TGTGCCAGCTCACCACCGGGGCAGGGTAATCAGCCCCAGCATTTT	CASSPPGQGNQPQHF
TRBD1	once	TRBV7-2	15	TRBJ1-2	TGTGCCAGCAGCGCCTCGACAGGGGGCAACTATGGCTACACCTTC	CASSASTGGNYGYTF
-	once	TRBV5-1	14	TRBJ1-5	TGCGCCAGCAGCTCTACAGGGATAGATCAGCCCCAGCATTTT	CASSSTGIDQPQHF
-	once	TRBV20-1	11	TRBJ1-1	TGCAGTTTTATTACAGACTATGAAGCTTTCTTT	CSFITDYEAFF
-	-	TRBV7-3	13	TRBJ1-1	TGTGCCAGCAGCTTATTCACCGGGGAGGAAGCTTTCTTT	CASSLFTGEEAFF
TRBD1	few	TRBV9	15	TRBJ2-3	TGTGCCAGCAGCGTAGCGGGGACAGGTCAAGATACGCAGTATTTT	CASSVAGTGQDTQYF
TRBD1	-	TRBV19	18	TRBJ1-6	TGTGCCAGTAGTGCCCGGACAGGGGGATGGTCCTATAATTCACCCCTCCACTTT	CASSARTGGWSYNSPLHF
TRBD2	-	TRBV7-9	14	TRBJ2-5	TGTGCCAGCAGCGCGTGGGGACTAGGAGAGACCCAGTACTTC	CASSAWGLGETQYF
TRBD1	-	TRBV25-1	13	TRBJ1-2	TGTGCCAGCAGTTATTGGGACAGTGGTGGCTACACCTTC	CASSYWDSGGYTF
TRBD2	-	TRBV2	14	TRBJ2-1	TGTGCCACCCTCACTAGCGCGGGGTACAATGAGCAGTTCTTC	CATLTSAGYNEQFF
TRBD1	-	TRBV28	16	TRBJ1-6	TGTGCCAGCAGTTCTGGACAGGCTCAGGGGAATTCACCCCTCCACTTT	CASSSGQAQGNSPLHF
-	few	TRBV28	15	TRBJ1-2	TGTGCCAGCAGTTTATTGGAACCCAGAGGCAATGGCTACACCTTC	CASSLLEPRGNGYTF
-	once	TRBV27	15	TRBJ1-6	TGTGCCAGCAGTTTCGGGGGGTCGGGGAATTCACCCCTCCACTTT	CASSFGGSGNSPLHF
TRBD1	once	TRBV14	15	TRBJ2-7	TGTGCCAGCAGCCAACTGACAGGGAGTCTCCACGAGCAGTACTTC	CASSQLTGSLHEQYF
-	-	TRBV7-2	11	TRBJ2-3	TGTGCCAGCAGCACCACAGATACGCAGTATTTT	CASSTTDTQYF
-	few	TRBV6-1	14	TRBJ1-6	TGTGCCAGCATTGTGCAAGTGGGTGGGACACCCCTCCACTTT	CASIVQVGGTPLHF
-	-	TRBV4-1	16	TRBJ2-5	TGCGCCAGCAGCCAACCTCGGCTCGCACATGGGGAGACCCAGTACTTC	CASSQPRLAHGETQYF
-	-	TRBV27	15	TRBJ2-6	TGTGCCAGTCGTGTCGGGGGAACTGGGGCCAACGTCCTGACTTTC	CASRVGGTGANVLTF
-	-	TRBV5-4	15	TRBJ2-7	TGTGCCAGCAGCCGTGTCCGGGGGCCAACCTACGAGCAGTACTTC	CASSRVRGPTYEQYF
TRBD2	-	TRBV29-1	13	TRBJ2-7	TGCAGCGTTGAAACGGCGGGGGGCCACGAGCAGTACTTC	CSVETAGGHEQYF
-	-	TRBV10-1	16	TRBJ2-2	TGCGCCAGCAGTGAGTCCGGGCAGGGATACACCGGGGAGCTGTTTTTT	CASSESGQGYTGELFF
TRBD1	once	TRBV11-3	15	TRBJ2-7	TGTGCCAGCAGCTCAGGAACAGGGGGCAGTTACGAGCAGTACTTC	CASSSGTGGSYEQYF
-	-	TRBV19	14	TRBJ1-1	TGTGCCAGTAGTTACAGGGAGATGAACACTGAAGCTTTCTTT	CASSYREMNTEAFF
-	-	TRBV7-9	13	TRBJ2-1	TGTGCCAGCAGCCGGGGACCCTACAATGAGCAGTTCTTC	CASSRGPYNEQFF